Below are 23 T cell receptor beta chains sequenced from a single sample in a study of blood T cells in healthy people across ages. A second PCR, run for about 6 to 11 cycles, used a sample-barcoded 5' primer plus a J-beta primer mix. TCRdb itself ran the 5' RACE reads through MiXCR, one entry per CDR3 protein. The repertoire has about 800,000 distinct CDR3 sequences, roughly 64% of them found once; the top ten carry roughly 22%. The sample was blood. Receptors originate from a young man in good health.

The chain combines TRBV5-6 with TRBJ1-1; D is undetermined. This CDR3 is 13 amino acids long. Germline lookup yields CDR1 SGHDT and CDR2 YYEEEE. With 4 bases removed from V and 3 bases from J, the gap between germline ends came to 10 bases. CDR3 in amino acids: CASSPAGYTEAFF. CDR3 DNA: TGTGCCAGCAGCCCGGCCGGGTACACTGAAGCTTTCTTT. Using reference TRBV5-6 and TRBJ1-1 for the parts outside the CDR3, the full variable domain is DAGVTQSPTHLIKTRGQQVTLRCSPKSGHDTVSWYQQALGQGPQFIFQYYEEEERQRGNFPDRFSGHQFPNYSSELNVNALLLGDSALYLCASSPAGYTEAFFGQGTRLTVV.

The V and J genes are TRBV4-3 and TRBJ2-1; 10 bases agree with TRBD2. The V gene end was trimmed by 4 bases and the J gene end by 5 bases; junction bases not matched to a gene: 14. The CDR3 is 18 amino acids. CDR1 is LGHNA, CDR2 YSLEER, per germline. CDR3 amino acids: CASSPETRLAGDDNEQFF. CDR3 nucleotide sequence: TGCGCCAGCAGCCCAGAAACAAGGCTAGCGGGAGATGACAATGAGCAGTTCTTC.

The chain couples TRBV5-1 to TRBJ2-1; D might be TRBD2 (5 bases). CDR1 is SGHRS and CDR2 is YFSETQ in the germline V gene. This CDR3 has 12 amino acids. V dropped 2 bases and J dropped 9 bases, with 9 bases sitting between them. CDR3 sequence: CASSFREGEQFF. CDR3 in DNA: TGCGCCAGCAGCTTTCGCGAGGGTGAGCAGTTCTTC.

In its sample, this clonotype was seen a few times. The chain uses TRBV7-9 and TRBJ2-5; 10 bases match TRBD2. Germline V CDR1 and CDR2: SEHNR, FQNEAQ (reference sequence). The CDR3 runs to 16 residues. V shed 4 bases, J shed 4 bases, and the junction held 9 bases outside the gene matches. Here the CDR3 reads CASSYPAGGRLETQYF. The DNA for the CDR3 is TGTGCCAGCAGCTACCCAGCGGGAGGGCGGTTAGAGACCCAGTACTTC.

This clonotype was recorded once. V is TRBV4-2 and J is TRBJ2-6; D is ambiguous. The CDR3 length is 18 residues. Germline CDR1 LGHNA, CDR2 YNFKEQ. V lost 0 bases and J 0 bases, leaving 12 bases between the germline ends. Here the CDR3 DNA reads TGTGCCAGCAGCCAAGAGTTCCGCCTCGACTCTGGGGCCAACGTCCTGACTTTC. Amino acid sequence: CASSQEFRLDSGANVLTF.

This clonotype was counted a few times. DNA of the CDR3: TGTGCCAGCGCTGGCAGGGGAAGGGATGGCTACACCTTC. Translation: CASAGRGRDGYTF. V is TRBV7-9 and J is TRBJ1-2, with D possibly being TRBD1 (6 bases). Germline lookup yields CDR1 SEHNR and CDR2 FQNEAQ (reference sequence). There are 13 residues in the CDR3. V was shortened by 8 bases and J by 6 bases, with 16 bases between the two germline ends.

This clonotype was counted between two and nine times. The rearrangement joins TRBV7-2 to TRBJ2-1, with TRBD2 identical over 8 bases. The CDR3 length is 24 residues. Germline V lookup: CDR1 SGHTA, CDR2 FQGNSA. Unmatched junction bases numbered 25, after V lost 0 bases and J lost 0 bases. The CDR3 reads CASSLALREPLAGPNVSSYNEQFF. CDR3 coding DNA: TGTGCCAGCAGCTTAGCGCTAAGAGAGCCCCTAGCGGGCCCCAACGTAAGCTCCTACAATGAGCAGTTCTTC.

J is TRBJ2-5 and V is TRBV4-3; D not resolved. The J call may be faulty, since TRBJ2-7 better matches the DNA end. Germline CDR1 reads LGHNA; CDR2 reads YSLEER. The CDR3 is 15 amino acids. The CDR3 loop is CASSQERIRTPEQYF. Here the CDR3 DNA reads TGCGCCAGCAGCCAAGAAAGGATTCGAACCCCCGAGCAGTACTTC.

This clonotype has at least ten counts. The gene calls are TRBV6-5 and TRBJ2-7, with TRBD2 matching over 13 bases. The germline CDR1 and CDR2 sequences are MNHEY and SVGAGI. V lost 6 bases and J lost 7; bases outside the gene matches: 9. The CDR3 loop spans 15 amino acids. The CDR3 nucleotides read TGTGCCAGCAGGGCAACTAGCGGGAGGGCCGGTGAGCAGTACTTC. This codes for CASRATSGRAGEQYF.

The chain links TRBV12-3 or TRBV12-4 to TRBJ2-3; D unresolved. With 4 bases removed from V and 5 bases from J, the gap between germline ends came to 10 bases. CDR3 size: 13 residues. CDR3 loop: CASSSSEGDTQYF. The CDR3 DNA reads TGTGCCAGCAGTTCGTCGGAAGGAGATACGCAGTATTTT.

This clonotype was seen only a few times. This chain links TRBV20-1 with TRBJ1-2, with unresolved D. Looked up from germline, CDR1 is DFQATT and CDR2 is SNEGSKA (reference sequence). Trimming pared 7 bases from V and 6 bases from J, leaving 18 bases between. The CDR3 is made up of 13 amino acids. The CDR3 nucleotides are TGCAGTGTTCCTCCGTGGTACCGGGATGGCTACACCTTC. It specifies CSVPPWYRDGYTF.

This chain uses TRBV6-1 with TRBJ1-6; no firm D call. Per the germline V gene, CDR1 is MNHNS and CDR2 is SASEGT. V lost 8 bases and J lost 7, with 12 bases in between. CDR3 length equals 13 residues. The chain's CDR3 is CASGGARNSPLHF. In DNA, the CDR3 is TGTGCCAGCGGAGGAGCAAGAAATTCACCCCTCCACTTT.

V usage is TRBV6-6 and J usage is TRBJ2-5, with D tentatively TRBD2 (6 bases). This CDR3 spans 13 amino acids. Deletions cut 11 bases from V and 3 bases from J, with 16 bases between. The germline V gene has CDR1 MNHNY and CDR2 SVGAGI (reference sequence). The CDR3 loop reads CAGRDSDKETQYF. CDR3 bases: TGTGCCGGCCGGGACTCGGATAAAGAGACCCAGTACTTC.

V and J are TRBV5-1 and TRBJ2-7; D may be TRBD1 (6 bases). Trimming shortened V by 2 bases and J by 2 bases, and 20 bases separated the two germline ends. Germline values: CDR1 SGHRS, CDR2 YFSETQ. This CDR3 spans 17 amino acids. The DNA for the CDR3 is TGCGCCAGCAGCTTCCTACGTACCCACAGGGTACCCTACGAGCAGTACTTC. This codes for CASSFLRTHRVPYEQYF. Full variable domain (rest looked up from reference TRBV5-1 and TRBJ2-7): KAGVTQTPRYLIKTRGQQVTLSCSPISGHRSVSWYQQTPGQGLQFLFEYFSETQRNKGNFPGRFSGRQFSNSRSEMNVSTLELGDSALYLCASSFLRTHRVPYEQYFGPGTRLTVT.

The chain recombines TRBV10-2 with TRBJ2-5; D is unclear. The end of the DNA is better explained by TRBJ2-7, so the J call may be wrong. This CDR3 has 16 residues. Germline V gene lookup returns CDR1 WSHSY and CDR2 SAAADI. In nucleotides, the CDR3 is TGCGCCAGCAGTGAATTCGGGTCCTCCACTGTCTACGAGCAGTACTTC. Translating it yields CASSEFGSSTVYEQYF.

The sample holds a few counts of this clonotype. This chain uses TRBV19 with TRBJ1-2, with D unclear. Germline V gene lookup returns CDR1 LNHDA and CDR2 SQIVND (reference sequence). V lost 1 base, J lost 9 bases, and 18 bases lay in between. There are 15 residues in the CDR3. In DNA form, the CDR3 reads TGTGCCAGTAGTATAGCGGCATCCCCCACTATGAGCTACACCTTC. It codes for CASSIAASPTMSYTF.

V and J are TRBV29-1 and TRBJ2-7; D unclear. The last part of the DNA fits TRBJ2-5 better; the J call may be wrong. Germline-derived CDR1 and CDR2 are SQVTM and ANQGSEA. This CDR3 comprises 12 residues. The CDR3 region is CSVGASGETQYF. In nucleotides, the CDR3 is TGCAGCGTTGGGGCCAGTGGGGAGACCCAGTACTTC.

About this clonotype itself: A much larger clone differs by one base, so this may be a read error. The V call is TRBV27, the J call TRBJ1-2, with D hard to call. Trimming left V 4 bases short and J 0 bases short, with 6 bases between. CDR1 is MNHEY and CDR2 is SMNVEV in the germline V gene (reference sequence). CDR3 length: 13 amino acids. The CDR3 bases are TGTGCCAGCAGTTGGCGGGCTAACTATGGCTACACCTTC. Residues: CASSWRANYGYTF.

CDR3 protein: CASSQVTGGAGGEQYF. The CDR3 nucleotides read TGCGCCAGCAGCCAAGTTACAGGAGGTGCGGGAGGCGAGCAGTACTTC. The chain carries TRBV4-1 and TRBJ2-7; 8 bases map to TRBD2. Germline V gives CDR1 MGHRA, CDR2 YSYEKL. This CDR3 comprises 16 residues. The V segment lost 1 base and the J segment 6 bases; nucleotides outside the gene matches: 11.

This chain joins TRBV4-1 and TRBJ1-4; D unclear. The CDR3 runs 13 residues. Germline CDR1 and CDR2: MGHRA and YSYEKL. V was trimmed by 5 bases and J by 10 bases, leaving 14 bases between them. Here the CDR3 reads CASSTRAEGKLFF. CDR3 nucleotide sequence: TGCGCCAGCAGCACCCGGGCAGAAGGAAAACTGTTTTTT.

This chain joins TRBV6-2 or TRBV6-3 and TRBJ2-7; TRBD2 matches at 9 bases. Trimming cost V 10 bases and J 2 bases; bases outside gene matches: 12. Germline-derived CDR1 and CDR2 are MNHEY and SVGEGT. The CDR3 loop spans 15 amino acids. CDR3 DNA sequence: TGTGCCACCGGCGGGCGGGGACTAGCTCCCTACGAGCAGTACTTC. Translating gives CATGGRGLAPYEQYF.

The chain uses TRBV20-1 and TRBJ2-1, with a weak D call TRBD2 (6 bases). This CDR3 is built from 12 residues. Germline V gives CDR1 DFQATT, CDR2 SNEGSKA (reference sequence). The ends were cut back, 8 bases at V and 1 base at J, with 9 bases in the middle. CDR3 coding DNA: TGCAGTATGGAGGGTTCCTACAATGAGCAGTTCTTC. Residues: CSMEGSYNEQFF.

This chain uses TRBV7-9 with TRBJ2-5; unclear D gene. V dropped 5 bases and J dropped 1 base, with 20 bases sitting between them. Germline V gene data show CDR1 as SEHNR and CDR2 as FQNEAQ (reference sequence). This CDR3 spans 17 amino acids. The CDR3 is CASSIAPTISTQETQYF. The CDR3, as DNA: TGTGCCAGCAGCATCGCCCCGACAATTTCTACCCAAGAGACCCAGTACTTC.